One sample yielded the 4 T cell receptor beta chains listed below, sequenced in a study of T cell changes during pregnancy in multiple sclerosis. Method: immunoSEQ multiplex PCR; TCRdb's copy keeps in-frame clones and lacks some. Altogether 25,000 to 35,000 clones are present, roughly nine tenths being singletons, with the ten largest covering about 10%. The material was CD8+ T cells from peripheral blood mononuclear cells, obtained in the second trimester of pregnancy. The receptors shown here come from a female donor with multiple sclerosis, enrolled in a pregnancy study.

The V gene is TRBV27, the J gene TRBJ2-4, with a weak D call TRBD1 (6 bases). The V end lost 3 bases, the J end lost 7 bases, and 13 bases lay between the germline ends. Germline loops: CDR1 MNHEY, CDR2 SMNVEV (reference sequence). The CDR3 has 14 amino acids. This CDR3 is CASSFSKTGNIQYF. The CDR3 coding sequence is TGTGCCAGCAGTTTCTCTAAAACAGGGAACATTCAGTACTTC.

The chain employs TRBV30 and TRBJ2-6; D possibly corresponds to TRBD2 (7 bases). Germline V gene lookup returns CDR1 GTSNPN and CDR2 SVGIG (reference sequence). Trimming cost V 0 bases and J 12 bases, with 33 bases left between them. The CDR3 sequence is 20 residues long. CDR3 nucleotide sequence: TGTGCCTGGAGTGTAGGGTTATCTTCTCCCCGGGACCGCCGGGGGGCCGTCCTGACTTTC. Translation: CAWSVGLSSPRDRRGAVLTF.

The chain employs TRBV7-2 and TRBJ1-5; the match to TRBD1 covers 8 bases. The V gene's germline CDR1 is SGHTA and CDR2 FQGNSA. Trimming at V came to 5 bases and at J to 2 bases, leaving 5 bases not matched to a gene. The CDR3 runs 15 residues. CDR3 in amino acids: CASSTGQVRNQPQHF. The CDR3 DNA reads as TGTGCCAGCAGCACGGGACAGGTACGCAATCAGCCCCAGCATTTT.

The CDR3 DNA is TGTGCCAGCAGCTCAGGGGCCACAAGGGTGGATAATGAAAAACTGTTTTTT. The encoded protein is CASSSGATRVDNEKLFF. The chain combines TRBV9 with TRBJ1-4; tentatively, D is TRBD1 (6 bases). Germline values: CDR1 SGDLS, CDR2 YYNGEE. V gave up 4 bases and J gave up 4 bases, with 20 bases separating them. This CDR3 is built from 17 residues.